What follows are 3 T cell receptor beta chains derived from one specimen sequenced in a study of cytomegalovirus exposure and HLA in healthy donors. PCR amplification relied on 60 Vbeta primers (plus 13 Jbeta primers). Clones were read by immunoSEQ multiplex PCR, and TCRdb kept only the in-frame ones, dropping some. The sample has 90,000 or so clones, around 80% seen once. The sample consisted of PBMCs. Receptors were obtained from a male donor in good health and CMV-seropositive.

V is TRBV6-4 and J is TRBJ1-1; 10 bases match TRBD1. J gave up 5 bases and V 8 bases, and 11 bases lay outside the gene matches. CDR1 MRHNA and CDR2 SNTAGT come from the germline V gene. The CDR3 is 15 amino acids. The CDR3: CASRLRTGGDTEAFF. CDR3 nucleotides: TGTGCCAGCCGTTTAAGGACAGGGGGTGATACTGAAGCTTTCTTT.

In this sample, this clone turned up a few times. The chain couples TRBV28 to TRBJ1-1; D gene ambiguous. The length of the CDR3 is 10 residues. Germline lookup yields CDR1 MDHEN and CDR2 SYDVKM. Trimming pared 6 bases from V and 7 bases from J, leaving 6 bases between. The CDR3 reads CASRQHEAFF. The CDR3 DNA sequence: TGTGCCAGCAGACAGCATGAAGCTTTCTTT.

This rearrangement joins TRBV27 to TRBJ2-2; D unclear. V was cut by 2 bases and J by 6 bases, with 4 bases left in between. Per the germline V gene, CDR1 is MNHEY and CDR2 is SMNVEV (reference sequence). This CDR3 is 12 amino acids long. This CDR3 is CASSLQSGELFF. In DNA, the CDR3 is TGTGCCAGCAGTTTACAATCCGGGGAGCTGTTTTTT.